One sample yielded the 19 T cell receptor beta chains listed below, sequenced in a study of cytomegalovirus exposure and HLA in healthy donors. 60 Vbeta and 13 Jbeta primers were used in PCR. Method: immunoSEQ multiplex PCR; TCRdb's copy keeps in-frame clones and lacks some. This table has 110,000 or so clones, over 65% appearing once. Material: PBMCs. The receptors derive from a man between 40 and 49 years old in good health and CMV-seropositive.

CDR3 sequence: CASSYLPGSDYGYTF. The CDR3 nucleotides are TGTGCCAGCAGTTACCTCCCCGGGAGTGACTATGGCTACACCTTC. The V gene is TRBV6-6, the J gene TRBJ1-2, with D hard to call. Germline V gene data show CDR1 as MNHNY and CDR2 as SVGAGI (reference sequence). The length of the CDR3 is 15 residues. V was cut by 2 bases and J by 3 bases, with 13 bases left in between.

The genes are TRBV18 and TRBJ2-2; 8 nucleotides line up with TRBD2. Germline CDR1 reads KGHSH; CDR2 reads LQKENI. The J segment lost 2 bases and the V segment lost 3 bases, leaving 17 bases of the junction unmatched. This CDR3 has 20 residues. DNA for the CDR3: TGTGCCAGCTCACCGAGGACTAGCAGGAGGGAACAACCTAACACCGGGGAGCTGTTTTTT. This translates into CASSPRTSRREQPNTGELFF.

The rearrangement links TRBV5-6 to TRBJ2-5, with a tentative D call TRBD1 (5 bases). Germline values: CDR1 SGHDT, CDR2 YYEEEE. This CDR3 contains 14 residues. Trimming removed 1 base at V and 0 bases at J, with 7 bases between. In nucleotides, the CDR3 is TGTGCCAGCAGCTTGAGGGGTTACCAAGAGACCCAGTACTTC. It yields the protein CASSLRGYQETQYF.

CDR3 DNA: TGTGCCAGCGGAGATGGTCCCGAGGGATGGAAAGCTTTCTTT. The encoded protein is CASGDGPEGWKAFF. V is TRBV9 and J is TRBJ1-1; no definite D call. CDR1 is SGDLS, CDR2 YYNGEE, per germline. CDR3 length equals 14 residues. Trimming cost V 7 bases and J 9 bases, with 22 bases left between them. Complete variable domain (other parts from reference TRBV9 and TRBJ1-1): DSGVTQTPKHLITATGQRVTLRCSPRSGDLSVYWYQQSLDQGLQFLIQYYNGEERAKGNILERFSAQQFPDLHSELNLSSLELGDSALYFCASGDGPEGWKAFFGQGTRLTVV.

This clone was counted only a few times. The chain is built from TRBV7-2 and TRBJ2-3; D might be TRBD2 (6 bases). CDR3 length: 15 residues. Germline V lookup: CDR1 SGHTA, CDR2 FQGNSA. V was trimmed by 3 bases and J by 2 bases, leaving 12 bases between them. This CDR3 is CASSFGSGPTDTQYF. The CDR3 bases are TGTGCCAGCAGCTTTGGTAGCGGACCCACAGATACGCAGTATTTT.

The chain has TRBV7-2 and TRBJ2-7; 12 positions agree with TRBD2. Germline values: CDR1 SGHTA, CDR2 FQGNSA. There are 14 residues in the CDR3. V gave up 6 bases and J gave up 5 bases; unmatched junction bases: 5. The chain's CDR3 is CASSLAGGPHEQYF. CDR3 DNA: TGTGCCAGCAGTCTAGCGGGGGGGCCCCACGAGCAGTACTTC.

This clone was recorded once. The chain joins TRBV14 to TRBJ2-1, with D perhaps TRBD1 (6 bases). The V end was cut by 4 bases, the J end by 0 bases, with 10 bases between. CDR1 SGHDN and CDR2 FVKESK come from the germline V gene. CDR3 size: 15 residues. CDR3 residues: CASSRQGGSYNEQFF. CDR3 coding DNA: TGTGCCAGCAGCCGGCAAGGGGGCTCCTACAATGAGCAGTTCTTC.

The genes are TRBV11-3 and TRBJ2-5, with D possibly being TRBD2 (6 bases). The V end was cut by 5 bases, the J end by 5 bases, with 12 bases between. The germline gives CDR1 SGHNT, CDR2 YENEEA. This CDR3 has 13 residues. Here the CDR3 DNA reads TGTGCCAGCAGCCCAGGGACTTCTGAGACCCAGTACTTC. Its protein product is CASSPGTSETQYF.

V usage is TRBV11-2 and J usage is TRBJ2-5; no reliable D call. Matching the DNA end better, TRBJ2-7 makes the J call doubtful. CDR1 and CDR2 (germline): SGHAT, FQNNGV. This CDR3 is 15 amino acids long. CDR3 DNA sequence: TGTGCCAGCAGCTTAGATCCTGCGGTACCGTACGAGCAGTACTTC. Protein: CASSLDPAVPYEQYF.

The rearrangement links TRBV9 to TRBJ1-1; D unresolved. CDR3 length equals 15 residues. The germline V gene encodes CDR1 SGDLS and CDR2 YYNGEE. V was shortened by 4 bases and J by 1 base, with 14 bases between the two germline ends. CDR3 coding DNA: TGTGCCAGCAGCCTAACAGACACAAAGAACACTGAAGCTTTCTTT. Residues: CASSLTDTKNTEAFF.

V is TRBV9 and J is TRBJ2-4; 9 nucleotides agree with TRBD1. J lost 8 bases, V lost 3 bases, and 15 bases had no gene match. The CDR3 sequence is 17 residues long. Germline CDR1 and CDR2: SGDLS and YYNGEE. The DNA of the CDR3 is TGTGCCAGCAGCGCATCACAGGGGGCTGGGACGCGGGACATTCAGTACTTC. It codes for CASSASQGAGTRDIQYF. Complete variable domain (other parts from reference TRBV9 and TRBJ2-4): DSGVTQTPKHLITATGQRVTLRCSPRSGDLSVYWYQQSLDQGLQFLIQYYNGEERAKGNILERFSAQQFPDLHSELNLSSLELGDSALYFCASSASQGAGTRDIQYFGAGTRLSVL.

This chain links TRBV11-3 with TRBJ2-1; 9 bases are shared with TRBD2. The germline gives CDR1 SGHNT, CDR2 YENEEA. J lost 10 bases, V lost 0 bases, and 4 bases had no gene match. This CDR3 is built from 14 residues. CDR3 bases: TGTGCCAGCAGCTTAGAGGCGGGAGGGAAGGAGCAGTTCTTC. Its translation is CASSLEAGGKEQFF.

This clone was recorded a few times. This sequence joins TRBV6-1 and TRBJ1-6; TRBD1 might be the D (5 bases). Germline CDR1 reads MNHNS; CDR2 reads SASEGT. The CDR3 is made up of 15 amino acids. The ends were cut back, 1 base at V and 5 bases at J, with 9 bases in the middle. CDR3: CASSEGVGDNSPLHF. The CDR3 DNA reads TGTGCCAGCAGTGAAGGGGTAGGGGATAATTCACCCCTCCACTTT.

This clone was recorded a few times. This chain joins TRBV27 and TRBJ1-5; D may be TRBD1 (6 bases). V lost 4 bases to trimming and J lost 0 bases, with 16 bases between them. The CDR3 runs to 17 residues. The V gene's germline CDR1 is MNHEY and CDR2 SMNVEV (reference sequence). The CDR3 region is CASSSDSAGYSNQPQHF. Written as DNA, the CDR3 is TGTGCCAGCAGTTCGGACAGTGCAGGGTATAGCAATCAGCCCCAGCATTTT.

The chain recombines TRBV9 with TRBJ2-3; D is unresolved. Germline CDR1 SGDLS, CDR2 YYNGEE. The CDR3 contains 14 residues. V lost 0 bases and J lost 2, with 7 bases in between. The CDR3 coding sequence is TGTGCCAGCAGCGTAGACTTAGCCACAGATACGCAGTATTTT. Translated: CASSVDLATDTQYF.

In this sample, this clone turned up once. V usage is TRBV5-6 and J usage is TRBJ2-3; TRBD2 matches at 8 bases. CDR3 length: 14 amino acids. From germline, CDR1 is SGHDT and CDR2 YYEEEE. V shed 4 bases and J 0 bases; nucleotides not matched to a gene: 1. CDR3 sequence reads: CASSPSGSTDTQYF. Written as DNA, the CDR3 is TGTGCCAGCAGCCCTAGCGGGAGCACAGATACGCAGTATTTT.

The chain carries TRBV6-5 and TRBJ2-1; 7 bases map to TRBD1. The CDR3 extends over 15 amino acids. Germline loops: CDR1 MNHEY, CDR2 SVGAGI. With V trimmed by 4 bases and J by 10 bases, 13 bases remained unmatched. In DNA, the CDR3 is TGTGCCAGCAGTTCAGGGGGTTGGACCTCGGGGGAGCAGTTCTTC. Translated, it gives CASSSGGWTSGEQFF.

This clone was counted only a few times. The chain is built from TRBV18 and TRBJ2-7; 8 bases map to TRBD2. Per the germline V gene, CDR1 is KGHSH and CDR2 is LQKENI. The length of the CDR3 is 15 residues. J gave up 2 bases and V 3 bases, and 6 bases lay outside the gene matches. Here the CDR3 reads CASSPRGGRPYEQYF. DNA for the CDR3: TGTGCCAGCTCACCCCGGGGGGGCCGCCCCTACGAGCAGTACTTC.

CDR3 in DNA: TGTGCCAGCAGCAGAGAACTCCTCACTAGCGCCTACAATGAGCAGTTCTTC. This translates into CASSRELLTSAYNEQFF. The rearrangement links TRBV7-8 to TRBJ2-1; 7 nucleotides match TRBD2. The ends lost 5 bases at V and 2 bases at J; junction bases unmatched: 12. This CDR3 region has 17 residues. In germline, CDR1 is SGHVS, CDR2 FQNEAQ. The whole variable domain, remainder taken from reference TRBV7-8 and TRBJ2-1, is GAGVSQSPRYKVAKRGQDVALRCDPISGHVSLFWYQQALGQGPEFLTYFQNEAQLDKSGLPSDRFFAERPEGSVSTLKIQRTQQEDSAVYLCASSRELLTSAYNEQFFGPGTRLTVL.